These T cell receptor beta chains were read from a single sample in a study of T cell responses to AZD1222 COVID-19 vaccine. Assay used: immunoSEQ multiplex PCR; TCRdb lists only in-frame clones, some missing. The profile shows 100,000 to 150,000 clones, 80% to 95% of them singletons. The sequences come from peripheral blood, collected on day 0 of MenACWY control vaccination. All receptors come from an adult in good health. Both conserved end residues are part of each CDR3. The D gene is left open where the match is weak. The size field is filled for only some rows; it gives once, few, many or a size class.

CDR3aa: CASTLPGIYEQYF
CDR3nt: TGTGCCAGCACCCTGCCTGGCATCTACGAGCAGTACTTC
v_gene: TRBV2
d_gene: -
j_gene: TRBJ2-7
abundance: -

CDR3aa: CASSLVGASYGYTF
CDR3nt: TGCGCCAGCAGCTTGGTTGGGGCCAGCTATGGCTACACCTTC
v_gene: TRBV5-1
d_gene: -
j_gene: TRBJ1-2
abundance: once

CDR3aa: CATSASGEASYEQYF
CDR3nt: TGTGCCACCAGCGCTAGCGGGGAAGCATCCTACGAGCAGTACTTC
v_gene: TRBV15
d_gene: TRBD2
j_gene: TRBJ2-7
abundance: -

CDR3aa: CASSGNGGRDNEQFF
CDR3nt: TGTGCCAGTAGTGGTAACGGGGGCCGGGACAATGAGCAGTTCTTC
v_gene: TRBV19
d_gene: -
j_gene: TRBJ2-1
abundance: once

CDR3aa: CATSRGDKGQETQYF
CDR3nt: TGTGCCACCAGCAGAGGGGATAAGGGTCAAGAGACCCAGTACTTC
v_gene: TRBV15
d_gene: -
j_gene: TRBJ2-5
abundance: -

CDR3aa: CASSIKAAGARSHGYTF
CDR3nt: TGTGCCAGTAGTATAAAGGCGGCAGGGGCGCGGTCCCATGGCTACACCTTC
v_gene: TRBV19
d_gene: -
j_gene: TRBJ1-2
abundance: -

CDR3aa: CASSPTTSGSLWITGELFF
CDR3nt: TGTGCCAGCAGTCCTACGACTAGCGGGAGTCTCTGGATCACCGGGGAGCTGTTTTTT
v_gene: TRBV6-6
d_gene: TRBD2
j_gene: TRBJ2-2
abundance: -

CDR3aa: CASSQVKAGGVNEQFF
CDR3nt: TGTGCCAGCAGCCAAGTTAAGGCGGGAGGGGTCAATGAGCAGTTCTTC
v_gene: TRBV4-2
d_gene: TRBD2
j_gene: TRBJ2-1
abundance: -

CDR3aa: CASRGQGMNTEAFF
CDR3nt: TGTGCCAGCAGAGGCCAGGGTATGAACACTGAAGCTTTCTTT
v_gene: TRBV2
d_gene: -
j_gene: TRBJ1-1
abundance: -

CDR3aa: CASSRDNYGYTF
CDR3nt: TGTGCCAGCAGTAGGGACAACTATGGCTACACCTTC
v_gene: TRBV6-2/TRBV6-3
d_gene: -
j_gene: TRBJ1-2
abundance: -

CDR3aa: CASSSQGRTGANVLTF
CDR3nt: TGTGCCAGCAGTTCCCAGGGTAGAACTGGGGCCAACGTCCTGACTTTC
v_gene: TRBV28
d_gene: -
j_gene: TRBJ2-6
abundance: few

CDR3aa: CASSIRGPNEQFF
CDR3nt: TGTGCCAGCAGTATCAGGGGCCCCAATGAGCAGTTCTTC
v_gene: TRBV6-5
d_gene: -
j_gene: TRBJ2-1
abundance: -

CDR3aa: CASSRRSGGAVGYTF
CDR3nt: TGTGCCAGCAGCCGCCGGTCAGGGGGCGCGGTAGGCTACACCTTC
v_gene: TRBV6-5
d_gene: TRBD1
j_gene: TRBJ1-2
abundance: -

CDR3aa: CAWADRGDQPQHF
CDR3nt: TGTGCCTGGGCGGACAGGGGAGATCAGCCCCAGCATTTT
v_gene: TRBV30
d_gene: TRBD1
j_gene: TRBJ1-5
abundance: -

CDR3aa: CASSPIGDTQYF
CDR3nt: TGTGCCAGCAGTCCAATCGGCGATACGCAGTATTTT
v_gene: TRBV6-5
d_gene: -
j_gene: TRBJ2-3
abundance: -

CDR3aa: CASSLPVPGYTF
CDR3nt: TGTGCCAGCAGCTTGCCGGTCCCAGGCTACACCTTC
v_gene: TRBV5-5
d_gene: -
j_gene: TRBJ1-2
abundance: -

CDR3aa: CASSYSAGTRNTIYF
CDR3nt: TGTGCCAGCAGTTACTCGGCAGGGACCAGAAACACCATATATTTT
v_gene: TRBV6-5
d_gene: -
j_gene: TRBJ1-3
abundance: -

CDR3aa: CASSLGDGLEEQYF
CDR3nt: TGTGCCAGCAGTTTAGGGGACGGACTAGAGGAGCAGTACTTC
v_gene: TRBV27
d_gene: TRBD2
j_gene: TRBJ2-7
abundance: -

CDR3aa: CASSPRGTGQTYNEQFF
CDR3nt: TGTGCCAGCTCACCGAGGGGTACGGGACAGACCTACAATGAGCAGTTCTTC
v_gene: TRBV18
d_gene: TRBD1
j_gene: TRBJ2-1
abundance: -

CDR3aa: CASSEGIFSYEQYF
CDR3nt: TGTGCCAGCAGCGAGGGGATTTTCTCCTACGAGCAGTACTTC
v_gene: TRBV28
d_gene: -
j_gene: TRBJ2-7
abundance: -

CDR3aa: CASSMGQGGSPLHF
CDR3nt: TGTGCCAGTAGTATGGGACAGGGCGGATCACCCCTCCACTTT
v_gene: TRBV19
d_gene: TRBD1
j_gene: TRBJ1-6
abundance: -

CDR3aa: CASSLRGYPEAFF
CDR3nt: TGTGCCAGCAGCTTGAGGGGCTATCCTGAAGCTTTCTTT
v_gene: TRBV5-6
d_gene: -
j_gene: TRBJ1-1
abundance: -

CDR3aa: CASSRDRDGGYTF
CDR3nt: TGTGCCAGCAGCCGCGACAGGGACGGGGGCTACACCTTC
v_gene: TRBV7-9
d_gene: TRBD1
j_gene: TRBJ1-2
abundance: -

CDR3aa: CASSFRGAWQYF
CDR3nt: TGTGCCAGCAGTTTCCGGGGGGCGTGGCAGTACTTC
v_gene: TRBV28
d_gene: -
j_gene: TRBJ2-7
abundance: -

CDR3aa: CASNLGLGPQHF
CDR3nt: TGTGCCAGCAACCTTGGCCTGGGGCCCCAGCATTTT
v_gene: TRBV12-3/TRBV12-4
d_gene: -
j_gene: TRBJ1-5
abundance: few

CDR3aa: CASALEGGPYNEQFF
CDR3nt: TGTGCCAGCGCGCTAGAGGGGGGACCCTACAATGAGCAGTTCTTC
v_gene: TRBV5-4
d_gene: -
j_gene: TRBJ2-1
abundance: once

CDR3aa: CASSEGEAGVNQPQHF
CDR3nt: TGTGCCAGCAGTGAAGGGGAGGCAGGGGTCAATCAGCCCCAGCATTTT
v_gene: TRBV6-1
d_gene: -
j_gene: TRBJ1-5
abundance: -

CDR3aa: CASSLVGLAAAGGQYF
CDR3nt: TGTGCCAGCAGCTTAGTGGGACTAGCGGCAGCCGGGGGGCAGTACTTC
v_gene: TRBV7-2
d_gene: TRBD2
j_gene: TRBJ2-7
abundance: -

CDR3aa: CASSLETGTGELFF
CDR3nt: TGCGCCAGCAGCTTGGAGACAGGGACCGGGGAGCTGTTTTTT
v_gene: TRBV5-1
d_gene: TRBD1
j_gene: TRBJ2-2
abundance: few

CDR3aa: CASSQDYEGAYEQYF
CDR3nt: TGTGCCAGCAGCCAAGACTACGAGGGAGCCTACGAGCAGTACTTC
v_gene: TRBV4-2
d_gene: -
j_gene: TRBJ2-7
abundance: -

CDR3aa: CASSLVRQGVRNTIYF
CDR3nt: TGTGCCAGCAGCTTAGTCAGACAGGGGGTCAGAAACACCATATATTTT
v_gene: TRBV7-8
d_gene: TRBD1
j_gene: TRBJ1-3
abundance: once

CDR3aa: CAIRTGVGNTEAFF
CDR3nt: TGTGCCATCAGGACAGGGGTCGGGAACACTGAAGCTTTCTTT
v_gene: TRBV10-3
d_gene: TRBD1
j_gene: TRBJ1-1
abundance: -

CDR3aa: CASILAGGHSDTQYF
CDR3nt: TGTGCCAGCATATTAGCGGGGGGGCACTCAGATACGCAGTATTTT
v_gene: TRBV2
d_gene: TRBD2
j_gene: TRBJ2-3
abundance: -

CDR3aa: CASSLFDRGVQPQHF
CDR3nt: TGTGCCAGCAGCCTTTTCGACAGGGGAGTTCAGCCCCAGCATTTT
v_gene: TRBV5-6
d_gene: TRBD1
j_gene: TRBJ1-5
abundance: -

CDR3aa: CATRLGRDTDTQYF
CDR3nt: TGTGCCACCAGACTGGGGCGGGACACAGATACGCAGTATTTT
v_gene: TRBV27
d_gene: -
j_gene: TRBJ2-3
abundance: few

CDR3aa: CASSLDVAGSEQYF
CDR3nt: TGTGCCAGCTCCCTCGACGTAGCGGGGTCCGAGCAGTACTTC
v_gene: TRBV18
d_gene: TRBD2
j_gene: TRBJ2-7
abundance: -

CDR3aa: CASSQVYGRQIMSTEAFF
CDR3nt: TGCGCCAGCAGCCAAGTATATGGGCGACAGATAATGAGCACTGAAGCTTTCTTT
v_gene: TRBV4-3
d_gene: -
j_gene: TRBJ1-1
abundance: once

CDR3aa: CAWGRSGQPQHF
CDR3nt: TGTGCCTGGGGGAGGTCCGGGCAGCCCCAGCATTTT
v_gene: TRBV30
d_gene: -
j_gene: TRBJ1-5
abundance: -

CDR3aa: CASTPRGQGMNTEAFF
CDR3nt: TGTGCCAGCACCCCCCGGGGACAGGGGATGAACACTGAAGCTTTCTTT
v_gene: TRBV27
d_gene: TRBD1
j_gene: TRBJ1-1
abundance: -

CDR3aa: CSVEGDSTYNEQFF
CDR3nt: TGCAGCGTTGAAGGGGACAGCACATACAATGAGCAGTTCTTC
v_gene: TRBV29-1
d_gene: TRBD1
j_gene: TRBJ2-1
abundance: once

CDR3aa: CATSRAETGELFF
CDR3nt: TGTGCCACCAGCAGAGCCGAGACCGGGGAGCTGTTTTTT
v_gene: TRBV15
d_gene: -
j_gene: TRBJ2-2
abundance: -

CDR3aa: CSVDQETQYF
CDR3nt: TGCAGCGTTGATCAAGAGACCCAGTACTTC
v_gene: TRBV29-1
d_gene: -
j_gene: TRBJ2-5
abundance: -

CDR3aa: CASSFNSGALQYF
CDR3nt: TGTGCCAGCAGCTTTAACTCGGGGGCCCTTCAGTACTTC
v_gene: TRBV11-3
d_gene: -
j_gene: TRBJ2-4
abundance: -

CDR3aa: CASSQDFFAGGPGELFF
CDR3nt: TGCGCCAGCAGCCAAGATTTTTTCGCGGGGGGGCCCGGGGAGCTGTTTTTT
v_gene: TRBV4-3
d_gene: TRBD2
j_gene: TRBJ2-2
abundance: once

CDR3aa: CASIGKLFF
CDR3nt: TGTGCCAGCATAGGAAAACTGTTTTTT
v_gene: TRBV12-3/TRBV12-4
d_gene: -
j_gene: TRBJ1-4
abundance: -

CDR3aa: CASSEVGWYRESETQYF
CDR3nt: TGTGCCAGCAGTGAAGTCGGGTGGTACAGGGAGTCGGAGACCCAGTACTTC
v_gene: TRBV2
d_gene: -
j_gene: TRBJ2-5
abundance: once

CDR3aa: CASSMALGGSSGNTIYF
CDR3nt: TGTGCCAGTAGTATGGCACTTGGGGGGTCCTCTGGAAACACCATATATTTT
v_gene: TRBV19
d_gene: -
j_gene: TRBJ1-3
abundance: -

CDR3aa: CASSADETLGEKLFF
CDR3nt: TGTGCCAGCAGCGCTGACGAGACCTTGGGTGAAAAACTGTTTTTT
v_gene: TRBV7-8
d_gene: -
j_gene: TRBJ1-4
abundance: -